This TCR beta chain was documented in a study of post-analysis software for immune sequencing data. Study-wide background: Disease courses included relapsing-remitting, secondary progressive and progressive-relapsing multiple sclerosis.

The CDR3 loop spans 13 amino acids. The V gene's germline CDR1 is MDHEN and CDR2 SYDVKM. This clonotype appeared a few times. Its specificity is not known. Its ends do not fully match the called genes, so a read error is possible. TCR beta cDNA libraries included unique molecular identifiers. T cells numbering about 0.9 to 11 million gave rise to roughly 0.5 million cDNA molecules. TCRdb reprocessed the PCR reads via MiXCR and lists one record per CDR3 protein. The sample consists of about 200,000 distinct CDR3 sequences, 25% to 35% of them appearing once. Study-wide results and limits: TRBV segments more frequent in patients than in controls numbered five and included TRBV5-6, TRBV5-1 and TRBV20-1.

This TCR was sampled from a girl aged 2 to 17 with multiple sclerosis. J is TRBJ2-7 and V is TRBV28; no clear D gene. The sample comprised blood. CDR3 in DNA: TGTGCCGGCAGTTACGGCGGCGCGTACGAGCAGTACTTC. This codes for CAGSYGGAYEQYF.